This passage covers 30 T cell receptor beta chains from one sample sequenced in a study of T cell clonotyping in hematopoietic cell transplantation (dated by TCRdb to about 2021). The library was obtained by the immunoSEQ multiplex PCR assay. The clones in this table, taken by TCRdb from immuneACCESS, are in-frame only. Not every clone is retained; where verified, under half of the shortfall comes from an unresolved V gene, and the cause of the rest is unknown. In this sample the table shows roughly 40,000 clones, roughly 94% of which occur a single time. Less than 1% of the sample belongs to the ten largest clones. Sequencing was done on a sample of peripheral blood mononuclear cells. The source of these receptors is a woman aged 45-59 years in good health. Some clones in this sample may be carry-over from other donors' samples.

This clone was seen a single time. The V call is TRBV15, the J call TRBJ2-5, with 9 bases identical to TRBD2. V gave up 3 bases and J gave up 5 bases; unmatched junction bases: 4. This CDR3 has 14 residues. CDR1 LNHNV and CDR2 YYDKDF come from the germline V gene (reference sequence). Written as DNA, the CDR3 is TGTGCCACCAGCAGTAGCGGGGGCGGGGAGACCCAGTACTTC. It specifies CATSSSGGGETQYF.

The gene calls are TRBV7-8 and TRBJ2-7, with TRBD1 matching 9 bases. The CDR3 is 14 amino acids. V shed 5 bases and J 5 bases; nucleotides not matched to a gene: 7. Germline V gene data show CDR1 as SGHVS and CDR2 as FQNEAQ. CDR3 sequence (DNA): TGTGCCAGCAGCCATTACAGGGGGCGCGACGAGCAGTACTTC. Its protein product is CASSHYRGRDEQYF.

The V gene is TRBV19, the J gene TRBJ1-1, with TRBD1 matching over 10 bases. Germline V lookup: CDR1 LNHDA, CDR2 SQIVND (reference sequence). The CDR3 loop spans 14 amino acids. V dropped 5 bases and J dropped 11; count of bases not matched to a gene: 11. The CDR3 loop is CASSAKRQGAWAFF. The CDR3 DNA sequence: TGTGCCAGTAGTGCCAAACGACAGGGGGCTTGGGCTTTCTTT. Complete variable domain (other parts from reference TRBV19 and TRBJ1-1): DGGITQSPKYLFRKEGQNVTLSCEQNLNHDAMYWYRQDPGQGLRLIYYSQIVNDFQKGDIAEGYSVSREKKESFPLTVTSAQKNPTAFYLCASSAKRQGAWAFFGQGTRLTVV.

This sequence joins TRBV6-6 and TRBJ2-7; TRBD1 matches at 7 bases. V gave up 5 bases and J gave up 2 bases; unmatched junction bases: 3. This CDR3 has 13 amino acids. The V gene's germline CDR1 is MNHNY and CDR2 SVGAGI (reference sequence). The CDR3 bases are TGTGCCAGCAGTAAGGACAGGACCTACGAGCAGTACTTC. Translating gives CASSKDRTYEQYF.

J is TRBJ2-5 and V is TRBV27; 7 bases map to TRBD1. The junction had 2 bases not matched to a gene; V was cut back by 2 bases and J by 2 bases. CDR1 and CDR2 from the germline V gene are MNHEY and SMNVEV (reference sequence). This CDR3 is 14 amino acids long. CDR3 nucleotide sequence: TGTGCCAGCAGTTTAGGGACAGCACAAGAGACCCAGTACTTC. Translation gives CASSLGTAQETQYF.

V is TRBV13 and J is TRBJ2-7; tentatively, D is TRBD1 (5 bases). Germline V gene lookup returns CDR1 PRHDT and CDR2 FYEKMQ (reference sequence). The CDR3 has 14 residues. V lost 2 bases and J lost 5, with 13 bases in between. The CDR3 is CASSLRFRANEQYF. CDR3 in DNA: TGTGCCAGCAGCTTACGGTTCAGGGCCAACGAGCAGTACTTC.

The chain combines TRBV14 with TRBJ1-1; tentative D call: TRBD1 (6 bases). V lost 2 bases and J 8 bases, leaving 21 bases between the germline ends. The germline V gene has CDR1 SGHDN and CDR2 FVKESK. The CDR3 runs to 16 residues. CDR3 sequence reads: CASSQPEGGKREEAFF. The DNA of the CDR3 is TGTGCCAGCAGCCAACCTGAGGGGGGAAAAAGAGAGGAAGCTTTCTTT.

The chain recombines TRBV19 with TRBJ1-5; the D is unclear. V lost 11 bases, J lost 6 bases, and 5 bases lay in between. Germline loops: CDR1 LNHDA, CDR2 SQIVND (reference sequence). The CDR3 extends over 9 amino acids. CDR3 residues: CAGGQPQHF. In DNA, the CDR3 is TGTGCCGGAGGTCAGCCCCAGCATTTT. Filled out from reference TRBV19 and TRBJ1-5, the complete variable domain reads DGGITQSPKYLFRKEGQNVTLSCEQNLNHDAMYWYRQDPGQGLRLIYYSQIVNDFQKGDIAEGYSVSREKKESFPLTVTSAQKNPTAFYLCAGGQPQHFGDGTRLSIL.

The chain couples TRBV7-2 to TRBJ1-5; TRBD1 matches 7 bases. Germline-derived CDR1 and CDR2 are SGHTA and FQGNSA. This CDR3 spans 17 amino acids. V lost 2 bases to trimming and J lost 5 bases; unmatched junction nucleotides: 12. For the CDR3, the DNA is TGTGCCAGCAGCTTATCTTCGTGGACAGGCGAGTATCAGCCCCAGCATTTT. This translates into CASSLSSWTGEYQPQHF.

The chain is built from TRBV11-2 and TRBJ2-1; D may correspond to TRBD1 or TRBD2 (5 bases each). CDR3 length equals 14 residues. Germline loops: CDR1 SGHAT, CDR2 FQNNGV. The V end lost 5 bases, the J end lost 10 bases, and 18 bases lay between the germline ends. In DNA form, the CDR3 reads TGTGCCAGCAGCCAGAGGGCTACCCCAGGGGAGCAGTTCTTC. Translated: CASSQRATPGEQFF.

By share, this clone counts as medium-sized (0.01 to 0.1%). This sequence joins TRBV11-3 and TRBJ1-4; D is perhaps TRBD1 (5 bases). Germline CDR1 is SGHNT and CDR2 is YENEEA. With 4 bases removed from V and 8 bases from J, the gap between germline ends came to 17 bases. The CDR3 has 15 amino acids. The CDR3 loop is CASSSRGLGQEKLFF. The CDR3 region has the DNA TGTGCCAGCAGCTCCCGAGGGTTGGGGCAGGAAAAACTGTTTTTT. Variable domain in full (rest from reference TRBV11-3 and TRBJ1-4): EAGVVQSPRYKIIEKKQPVAFWCNPISGHNTLYWYLQNLGQGPELLIRYENEEAVDDSQLPKDRFSAERLKGVDSTLKIQPAELGDSAVYLCASSSRGLGQEKLFFGSGTQLSVL.

The chain combines TRBV4-2 with TRBJ1-6, with 7 bases that match TRBD1. V trimming: 0 bases; J trimming: 14 bases; junction bases outside the gene matches: 10. The germline V gene has CDR1 LGHNA and CDR2 YNFKEQ. The CDR3 loop spans 15 amino acids. DNA for the CDR3: TGTGCCAGCAGCCAAGAAGGGGGCGCAGGGGTAACCCTCCACTTT. This translates into CASSQEGGAGVTLHF.

J is TRBJ2-7 and V is TRBV6-4; D is uncertain. Germline V CDR1 and CDR2: MRHNA, SNTAGT. The V gene lost 5 bases and the J gene lost 3 bases, with 5 bases spanning the gap. The CDR3 loop spans 11 amino acids. The DNA for the CDR3 is TGTGCCAGCAGTTCGGTCTACGAGCAGTACTTC. This translates into CASSSVYEQYF.

The rearrangement uses TRBV2 and TRBJ1-6, with 8 positions matching TRBD1. The germline gives CDR1 SNHLY, CDR2 FYNNEI. V lost 5 bases and J lost 0; bases outside the gene matches: 6. CDR3 length: 17 amino acids. The CDR3: CASSSFQGASYNSPLHF. The DNA of the CDR3 is TGTGCCAGCAGTAGTTTCCAGGGGGCCTCCTATAATTCACCCCTCCACTTT.

The chain employs TRBV5-1 and TRBJ1-6, with 8 bases lining up with TRBD1. The CDR3 spans 14 residues. Per the germline V gene, CDR1 is SGHRS and CDR2 is YFSETQ. Trimming took 4 bases from V and 8 from J; bases not matched to a gene: 5. The CDR3 sequence: CASSPGQEDSPLHF. CDR3 nucleotide sequence: TGCGCCAGCAGCCCGGGACAGGAAGATTCACCCCTCCACTTT.

V usage is TRBV6-5 and J usage is TRBJ1-6; 8 nucleotides match TRBD1. The CDR3 is made up of 13 amino acids. Germline V gene data show CDR1 as MNHEY and CDR2 as SVGAGI. V dropped 6 bases and J dropped 8; count of bases not matched to a gene: 3. The CDR3, as DNA: TGTGCCAGCAGAGCAGGGGGCGATTCACCCCTCCACTTT. It translates to CASRAGGDSPLHF.

V gene TRBV7-9 combines with J gene TRBJ1-1; D call uncertain. Germline V gene lookup returns CDR1 SEHNR and CDR2 FQNEAQ (reference sequence). The germline V and J ends were trimmed by 1 base and 11 bases, with 11 bases remaining between them. The CDR3 runs to 12 residues. CDR3 DNA sequence: TGTGCCAGCAGCTTAGTGGCGGGGTTGGCTTTCTTT. This codes for CASSLVAGLAFF.

This chain joins TRBV9 and TRBJ1-2, with D perhaps matching TRBD1 (5 bases). This CDR3 has 13 amino acids. Per the germline V gene, CDR1 is SGDLS and CDR2 is YYNGEE. Trimming stripped 4 bases from V and 1 base from J, with 8 bases between. This CDR3 is CASSRGSNYGYTF. The CDR3 bases are TGTGCCAGCAGCAGGGGCAGTAACTATGGCTACACCTTC.

This CDR3 reads CASSIRTGKRLAFF. CDR3 nucleotide sequence: TGTGCCAGTAGTATCCGGACAGGTAAAAGATTGGCTTTCTTT. The V call is TRBV19, the J call TRBJ1-1; 7 bases fit TRBD1. J lost 11 bases, V lost 3 bases, and 12 bases had no gene match. Germline-derived CDR1 and CDR2 are LNHDA and SQIVND (reference sequence). CDR3 length: 14 amino acids. The entire variable domain, with the rest obtained from reference TRBV19 and TRBJ1-1, is as follows: DGGITQSPKYLFRKEGQNVTLSCEQNLNHDAMYWYRQDPGQGLRLIYYSQIVNDFQKGDIAEGYSVSREKKESFPLTVTSAQKNPTAFYLCASSIRTGKRLAFFGQGTRLTVV.

The table lists this clone with a few counts. The genes are TRBV7-2 and TRBJ2-3; 16 nucleotides line up with TRBD2. The V gene end was trimmed by 5 bases and the J gene end by 4 bases; junction bases not matched to a gene: 6. Germline-derived CDR1 and CDR2 are SGHTA and FQGNSA. This CDR3 has 17 amino acids. CDR3: CASSQGTSGGAADTQYF. DNA of the CDR3: TGTGCCAGCAGCCAGGGGACTAGCGGGGGGGCAGCAGATACGCAGTATTTT. The whole variable domain, filled in from reference TRBV7-2 and TRBJ2-3, reads GAGVSQSPSNKVTEKGKDVELRCDPISGHTALYWYRQSLGQGLEFLIYFQGNSAPDKSGLPSDRFSAERTGGSVSTLTIQRTQQEDSAVYLCASSQGTSGGAADTQYFGPGTRLTVL.

The V and J genes are TRBV7-9 and TRBJ2-7; 10 bases fit TRBD1. The CDR3 sequence is 15 residues long. Looked up from germline, CDR1 is SEHNR and CDR2 is FQNEAQ (reference sequence). V lost 4 bases, J lost 5 bases, and 8 bases stayed unmatched. This CDR3 reads CASSSGDRGKDEQYF. The CDR3 DNA follows: TGTGCCAGCAGCTCAGGGGACAGGGGAAAGGACGAGCAGTACTTC.

The CDR3 DNA reads TGTGCCAGTAGCCGACAGGGGATGGAGACCCAGTACTTC. This encodes CASSRQGMETQYF. The chain joins TRBV19 to TRBJ2-5, with 8 positions matching TRBD1. Germline V gene sequence: CDR1 LNHDA, CDR2 SQIVND (reference sequence). The CDR3 has 13 residues. The V segment lost 6 bases and the J segment 5 bases; nucleotides outside the gene matches: 5.

This sequence joins TRBV2 and TRBJ2-5; TRBD1 or TRBD2 may be the D gene (5 bases each). This CDR3 has 13 amino acids. CDR1 is SNHLY and CDR2 is FYNNEI in the germline V gene. Trimming removed 4 bases at V and 1 base at J, with 7 bases between. The CDR3, as DNA: TGTGCCAGCAGTGGGGACCTCCAAGAGACCCAGTACTTC. It translates to CASSGDLQETQYF.

V is TRBV7-2 and J is TRBJ1-2, with 7 bases that match TRBD1. This CDR3 is built from 18 residues. From germline, CDR1 is SGHTA and CDR2 FQGNSA. With 2 bases clipped from V and 8 bases from J, the junction kept 20 bases outside the gene matches. In DNA form, the CDR3 reads TGTGCCAGCAGCTTAAACCCTATAGGGGCCGGGACAGCCTGGGGCTACACCTTC. Translating it yields CASSLNPIGAGTAWGYTF. Looking up the rest from reference TRBV7-2 and TRBJ1-2 gives the full variable domain: GAGVSQSPSNKVTEKGKDVELRCDPISGHTALYWYRQSLGQGLEFLIYFQGNSAPDKSGLPSDRFSAERTGGSVSTLTIQRTQQEDSAVYLCASSLNPIGAGTAWGYTFGSGTRLTVV.

The chain combines TRBV7-2 with TRBJ2-2; 7 bases are shared with TRBD2. CDR1 is SGHTA, CDR2 FQGNSA, per germline. CDR3 length: 15 residues. After removal of 1 base from V and 6 bases from J, the junction contained 5 bases not matched to a gene. The CDR3 reads CASSLEVGGAGELFF. CDR3 DNA: TGTGCCAGCAGCTTAGAAGTTGGGGGGGCCGGGGAGCTGTTTTTT.

The chain uses TRBV9 and TRBJ2-2, with D possibly TRBD1 on 5 matching bases. V was trimmed by 0 bases and J by 3 bases, leaving 12 bases between them. In germline, CDR1 is SGDLS, CDR2 YYNGEE. CDR3 length equals 16 residues. In nucleotides, the CDR3 is TGTGCCAGCAGCGTAGCAAGGGGCATTGACACCGGGGAGCTGTTTTTT. It specifies CASSVARGIDTGELFF.

The DNA for the CDR3 is TGTGCCAGCAGCATCGACAGACCCACCATCTCTGGAAACACCATATATTTT. Translated: CASSIDRPTISGNTIYF. J is TRBJ1-3 and V is TRBV4-2; D might be TRBD1 (5 bases). V gave up 5 bases and J gave up 0 bases, with 17 bases separating them. CDR1 and CDR2 from the germline V gene are LGHNA and YNFKEQ. This CDR3 has 17 residues.

The rearrangement uses TRBV10-3 and TRBJ2-5, with TRBD1 as a possible D gene (5 bases). CDR1 and CDR2 from the germline V gene are ENHRY and SYGVKD. The CDR3 covers 12 residues. Deletions cut 4 bases from V and 6 bases from J, with 9 bases between. As DNA, the CDR3 is TGTGCCATCAGTGCCGACAGACAGACCCAGTACTTC. Amino acid sequence: CAISADRQTQYF.

This rearrangement joins TRBV4-3 to TRBJ1-1; D might be TRBD1 (6 bases). V was clipped by 2 bases and J by 1 base, with 20 bases between them. This CDR3 spans 18 amino acids. The germline CDR1 and CDR2 sequences are LGHNA and YSLEER. The CDR3 sequence is CASSQITGSSTGNTEAFF. Written as DNA, the CDR3 is TGCGCCAGCAGCCAAATTACAGGGAGCTCGACGGGGAACACTGAAGCTTTCTTT.

The genes are TRBV27 and TRBJ2-5; 8 positions agree with TRBD2. Germline values: CDR1 MNHEY, CDR2 SMNVEV (reference sequence). The V segment lost 6 bases and the J segment 7 bases; nucleotides outside the gene matches: 16. The CDR3 contains 16 residues. The CDR3 coding sequence is TGTGCCAGCAGCGCCCCGGCAGGACTAGCTCTAGGGACCCAGTACTTC. It yields the protein CASSAPAGLALGTQYF.